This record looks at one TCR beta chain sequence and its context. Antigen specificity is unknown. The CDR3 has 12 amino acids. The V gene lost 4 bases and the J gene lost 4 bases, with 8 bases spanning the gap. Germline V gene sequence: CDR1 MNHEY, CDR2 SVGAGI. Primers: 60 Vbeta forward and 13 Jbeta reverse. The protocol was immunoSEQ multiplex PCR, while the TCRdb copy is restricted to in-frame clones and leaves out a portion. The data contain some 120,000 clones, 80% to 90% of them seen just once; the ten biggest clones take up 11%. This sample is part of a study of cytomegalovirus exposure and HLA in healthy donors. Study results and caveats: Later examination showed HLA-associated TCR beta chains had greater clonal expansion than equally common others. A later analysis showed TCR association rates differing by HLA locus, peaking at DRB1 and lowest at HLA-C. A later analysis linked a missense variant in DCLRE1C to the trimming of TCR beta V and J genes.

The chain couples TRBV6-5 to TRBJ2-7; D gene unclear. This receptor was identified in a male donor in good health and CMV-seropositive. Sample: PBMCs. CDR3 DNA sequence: TGTGCCAGCAGTTCACCCAGTTACGAGCAGTACTTC. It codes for CASSSPSYEQYF.